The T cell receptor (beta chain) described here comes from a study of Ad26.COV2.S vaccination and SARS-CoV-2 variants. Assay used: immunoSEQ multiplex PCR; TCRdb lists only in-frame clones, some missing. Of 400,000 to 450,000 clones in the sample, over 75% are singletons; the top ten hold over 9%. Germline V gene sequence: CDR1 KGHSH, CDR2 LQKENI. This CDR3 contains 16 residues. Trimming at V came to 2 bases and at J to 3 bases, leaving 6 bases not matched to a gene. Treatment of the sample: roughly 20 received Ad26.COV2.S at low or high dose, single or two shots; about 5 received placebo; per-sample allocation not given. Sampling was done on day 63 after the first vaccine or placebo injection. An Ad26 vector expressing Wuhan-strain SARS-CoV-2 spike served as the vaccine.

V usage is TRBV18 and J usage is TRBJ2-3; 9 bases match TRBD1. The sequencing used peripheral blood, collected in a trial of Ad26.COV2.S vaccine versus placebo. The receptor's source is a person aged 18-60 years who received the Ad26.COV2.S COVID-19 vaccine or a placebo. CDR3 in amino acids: CASSPSQQGATDTQYF. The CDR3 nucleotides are TGTGCCAGCTCACCAAGTCAACAGGGGGCTACAGATACGCAGTATTTT.